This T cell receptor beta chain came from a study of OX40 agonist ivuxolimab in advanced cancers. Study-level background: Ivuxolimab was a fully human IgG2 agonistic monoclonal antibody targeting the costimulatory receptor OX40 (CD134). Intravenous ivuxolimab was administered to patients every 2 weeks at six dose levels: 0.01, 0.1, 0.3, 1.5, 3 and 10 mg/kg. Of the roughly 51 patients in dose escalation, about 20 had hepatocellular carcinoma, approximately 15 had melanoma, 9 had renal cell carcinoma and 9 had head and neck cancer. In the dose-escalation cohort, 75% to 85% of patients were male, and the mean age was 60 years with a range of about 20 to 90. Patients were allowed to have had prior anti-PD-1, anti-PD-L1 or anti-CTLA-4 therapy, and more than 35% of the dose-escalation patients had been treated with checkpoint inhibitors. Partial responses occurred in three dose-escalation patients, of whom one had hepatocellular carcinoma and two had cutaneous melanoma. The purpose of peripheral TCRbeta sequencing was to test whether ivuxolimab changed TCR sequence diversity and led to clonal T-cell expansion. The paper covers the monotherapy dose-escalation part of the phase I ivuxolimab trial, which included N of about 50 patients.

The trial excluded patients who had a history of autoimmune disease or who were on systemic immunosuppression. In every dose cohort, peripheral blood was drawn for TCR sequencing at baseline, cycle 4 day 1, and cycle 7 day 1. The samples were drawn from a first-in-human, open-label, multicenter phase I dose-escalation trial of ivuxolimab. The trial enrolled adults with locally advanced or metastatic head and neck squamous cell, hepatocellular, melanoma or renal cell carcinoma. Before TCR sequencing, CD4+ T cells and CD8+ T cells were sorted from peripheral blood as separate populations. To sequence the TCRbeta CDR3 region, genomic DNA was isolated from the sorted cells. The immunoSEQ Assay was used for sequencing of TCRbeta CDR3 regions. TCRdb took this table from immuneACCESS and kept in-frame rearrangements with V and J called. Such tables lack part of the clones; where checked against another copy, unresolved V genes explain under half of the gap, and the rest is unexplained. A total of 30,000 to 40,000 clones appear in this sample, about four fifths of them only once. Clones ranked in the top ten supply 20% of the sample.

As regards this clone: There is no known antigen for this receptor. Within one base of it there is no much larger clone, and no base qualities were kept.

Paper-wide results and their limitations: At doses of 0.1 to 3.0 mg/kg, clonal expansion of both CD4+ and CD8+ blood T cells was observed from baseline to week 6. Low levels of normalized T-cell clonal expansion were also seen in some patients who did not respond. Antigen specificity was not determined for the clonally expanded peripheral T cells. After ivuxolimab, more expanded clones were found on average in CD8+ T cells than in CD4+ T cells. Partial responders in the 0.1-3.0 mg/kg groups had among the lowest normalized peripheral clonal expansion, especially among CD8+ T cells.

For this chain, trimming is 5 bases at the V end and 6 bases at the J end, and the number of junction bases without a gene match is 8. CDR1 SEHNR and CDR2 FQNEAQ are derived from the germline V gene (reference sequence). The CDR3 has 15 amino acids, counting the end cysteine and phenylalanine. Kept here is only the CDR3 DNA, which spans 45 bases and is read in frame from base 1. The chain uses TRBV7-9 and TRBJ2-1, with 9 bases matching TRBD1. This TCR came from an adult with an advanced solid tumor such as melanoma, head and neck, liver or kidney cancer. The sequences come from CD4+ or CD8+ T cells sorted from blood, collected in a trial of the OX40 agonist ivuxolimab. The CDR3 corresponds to CASSPTPDRGNEQFF. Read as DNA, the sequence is TGTGCCAGCAGCCCAACCCCGGACAGGGGCAATGAGCAGTTCTTC.